Presented here are 27 T cell receptor beta chains from one specimen sequenced in a study of monozygotic twins with inflammatory bowel disease (dated by TCRdb to between 2018 and 2021). Libraries came from 5' RACE. The reads were generated on an Illumina HiSeq 2500. Each entry corresponds to one CDR3 protein sequence from reads that TCRdb reprocessed, and DNA is not given. The sample table includes around 450,000 distinct CDR3 sequences. About 2.3% of the sample rests with the top ten. The sequenced sample consisted of blood. The receptors come from a human donor with ulcerative colitis or Crohn's disease, or a healthy co-twin of an affected twin (not recorded which).

This chain connects TRBV5-6 to TRBJ2-3; checking the TCRdb D call of TRBD2 is not possible without DNA. The CDR3 runs to 16 residues. Germline CDR1 and CDR2: SGHDT and YYEEEE. CDR3 protein: CASSRGTNGPTDTQYF. Based on the CDR3 plus reference TRBV5-6 and TRBJ2-3, the full variable domain is DAGVTQSPTHLIKTRGQQVTLRCSPKSGHDTVSWYQQALGQGPQFIFQYYEEEERQRGNFPDRFSGHQFPNYSSELNVNALLLGDSALYLCASSRGTNGPTDTQYFGPGTRLTVL.

CDR3: CASSVGLAGVLLGNEQFF. The chain uses TRBV9 and TRBJ2-1; TCRdb outputs TRBD2, but without DNA this stays unchecked. The CDR3 loop spans 18 amino acids. Germline values: CDR1 SGDLS, CDR2 YYNGEE.

The chain joins TRBV11-2 to TRBJ1-2. Germline CDR1 SGHAT, CDR2 FQNNGV. CDR3 length: 14 amino acids. The chain's CDR3 is CASRREGRSYGYTF.

The chain has TRBV18 and TRBJ2-3. Germline loops: CDR1 KGHSH, CDR2 LQKENI. The CDR3 covers 12 residues. The CDR3 sequence is CASSPSTDTQYF.

J is TRBJ2-7 and V is TRBV6-5; TCRdb names TRBD1, which stays unverified in the absence of DNA. Per germline, CDR1 MNHEY and CDR2 SVGAGI. There are 13 residues in the CDR3. Here the CDR3 reads CASKDGGAYEQYF.

J is TRBJ2-7 and V is TRBV20-1; TCRdb outputs TRBD1, but without DNA this stays unchecked. CDR1 and CDR2 (germline): DFQATT, SNEGSKA (reference sequence). CDR3 size: 15 residues. CDR3 residues: CSARDAGSSYYEQYF.

The V and J genes are TRBV12-3 or TRBV12-4 and TRBJ2-1; the TCRdb D gene call, TRBD1, has no DNA to confirm it. CDR3 length equals 16 residues. The CDR3 here is CASSSGIGDSYNEQFF.

V gene TRBV5-1 combines with J gene TRBJ1-2; TCRdb gives TRBD1 as the D gene, but with no DNA this cannot be confirmed. Germline CDR1 SGHRS, CDR2 YFSETQ. CDR3 length: 14 residues. CDR3 region: CASSPTGQGYGYTF. The full variable domain, rest sourced from reference TRBV5-1 and TRBJ1-2, is KAGVTQTPRYLIKTRGQQVTLSCSPISGHRSVSWYQQTPGQGLQFLFEYFSETQRNKGNFPGRFSGRQFSNSRSEMNVSTLELGDSALYLCASSPTGQGYGYTFGSGTRLTVV.

The genes are TRBV7-3 and TRBJ2-6; TCRdb's assignment of TRBD1 cannot be checked, as there is no DNA. This CDR3 is built from 18 residues. Looked up from germline, CDR1 is SGHTA and CDR2 is FQGTGA. CDR3 sequence: CASSPSGQGLSGANVLTF.

This sequence joins TRBV7-6 and TRBJ2-1; TCRdb names TRBD2, which stays unverified in the absence of DNA. This CDR3 spans 16 amino acids. The germline V gene has CDR1 SGHVS and CDR2 FNYEAQ. The CDR3 reads CASSLGAGGSYNEQFF.

V is TRBV5-1 and J is TRBJ1-3. From germline, CDR1 is SGHRS and CDR2 YFSETQ. This CDR3 has 15 amino acids. The CDR3 loop is CASSLEPTRGNTIYF.

The rearrangement uses TRBV20-1 and TRBJ2-3. The CDR3 totals 14 residues. Germline V gene lookup returns CDR1 DFQATT and CDR2 SNEGSKA (reference sequence). CDR3 sequence reads: CSARDPLAGDTQYF.

V gene TRBV7-2 combines with J gene TRBJ2-3; checking the TCRdb D call of TRBD1 is not possible without DNA. This CDR3 is 14 amino acids long. From germline, CDR1 is SGHTA and CDR2 FQGNSA. The CDR3 spells CASSPRDSLDTQYF.

V gene TRBV20-1 combines with J gene TRBJ1-5; the TCRdb call, TRBD1, lacks DNA for checking. The CDR3 has 16 amino acids. The germline V gene has CDR1 DFQATT and CDR2 SNEGSKA (reference sequence). CDR3 protein: CSARVSGGMSNQPQHF.

The V and J genes are TRBV6-1 and TRBJ1-2. The CDR3 extends over 14 amino acids. The germline CDR1 and CDR2 sequences are MNHNS and SASEGT. The CDR3 here is CASSPKRDLYGYTF.

V and J are TRBV7-6 and TRBJ2-5. In germline, CDR1 is SGHVS, CDR2 FNYEAQ. CDR3 length: 12 amino acids. The CDR3 loop reads CASAAGIETQYF.

The rearrangement joins TRBV20-1 to TRBJ2-7; TCRdb gives TRBD1 as the D gene, but with no DNA this cannot be confirmed. Germline V gives CDR1 DFQATT, CDR2 SNEGSKA (reference sequence). The CDR3 is made up of 11 amino acids. The CDR3 is CSASREGEQYF.

The chain links TRBV4-1 to TRBJ2-7; TCRdb's assignment of TRBD1 cannot be checked, as there is no DNA. This CDR3 is built from 15 residues. Germline CDR1 is MGHRA and CDR2 is YSYEKL. The CDR3 protein is CASSQAGQGPHEQYF.

The chain carries TRBV12-3 or TRBV12-4 and TRBJ1-1; lacking DNA, the TRBD1 call made by TCRdb goes unchecked. The CDR3 length is 15 residues. The CDR3 loop reads CASSLGQGGNTEAFF.

The chain combines TRBV30 with TRBJ1-2; as DNA is missing, the TRBD1 call by TCRdb cannot be tested. This CDR3 is 12 amino acids long. Looked up from germline, CDR1 is GTSNPN and CDR2 is SVGIG (reference sequence). CDR3 region: CAWTVGRYGYTF.

The V call is TRBV29-1, the J call TRBJ2-7; TCRdb gives TRBD2 as the D gene, but with no DNA this cannot be confirmed. Germline V lookup: CDR1 SQVTM, CDR2 ANQGSEA. This CDR3 has 14 residues. CDR3 protein: CSVLTLTSSHEQYF.

The chain combines TRBV6-1 with TRBJ1-5; TCRdb proposes TRBD1, but this gene call is untestable without DNA. The CDR3 is made up of 16 amino acids. In germline, CDR1 is MNHNS, CDR2 SASEGT. The CDR3 is CASSEAAGGKTQPQHF.

This chain connects TRBV29-1 to TRBJ1-2; the TCRdb D gene call, TRBD1, has no DNA to confirm it. The length of the CDR3 is 13 residues. CDR1 SQVTM and CDR2 ANQGSEA come from the germline V gene. This chain's CDR3 is CSVAIGGLYGYTF.

V usage is TRBV20-1 and J usage is TRBJ1-5; the TCRdb D gene call, TRBD1, has no DNA to confirm it. Germline CDR1 reads DFQATT; CDR2 reads SNEGSKA (reference sequence). The CDR3 consists of 16 residues. This chain's CDR3 is CSATNPTGVGQGTQHF.

The rearrangement links TRBV12-3 or TRBV12-4 to TRBJ1-5. The CDR3 has 15 residues. This CDR3 reads CASSLDLGGNQPQHF.

The V and J genes are TRBV5-1 and TRBJ2-3; lacking DNA, the TRBD1 call made by TCRdb goes unchecked. The CDR3 is 14 residues long. Germline-derived CDR1 and CDR2 are SGHRS and YFSETQ. CDR3 residues: CASSLGDTTDTQYF.

The rearrangement links TRBV7-2 to TRBJ1-1; TCRdb designates TRBD1, a call that cannot be tested without DNA. The CDR3 extends over 15 amino acids. Germline CDR1 reads SGHTA; CDR2 reads FQGNSA. CDR3 amino acids: CASSLGGLPNTEAFF.